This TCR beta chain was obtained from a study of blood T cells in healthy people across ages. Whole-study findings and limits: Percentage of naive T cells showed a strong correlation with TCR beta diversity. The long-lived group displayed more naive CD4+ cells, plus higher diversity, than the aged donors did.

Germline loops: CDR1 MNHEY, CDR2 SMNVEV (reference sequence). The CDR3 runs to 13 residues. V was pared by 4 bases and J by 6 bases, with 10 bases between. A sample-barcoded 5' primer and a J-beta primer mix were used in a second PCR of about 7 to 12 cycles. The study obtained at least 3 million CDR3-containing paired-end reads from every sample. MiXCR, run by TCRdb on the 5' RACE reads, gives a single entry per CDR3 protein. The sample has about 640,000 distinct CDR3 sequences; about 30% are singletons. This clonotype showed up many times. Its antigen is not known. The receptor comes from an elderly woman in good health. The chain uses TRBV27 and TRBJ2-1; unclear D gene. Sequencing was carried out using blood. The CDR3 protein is CASSSYWGNEQFF. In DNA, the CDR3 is TGTGCCAGCAGTTCCTACTGGGGCAATGAGCAGTTCTTC.